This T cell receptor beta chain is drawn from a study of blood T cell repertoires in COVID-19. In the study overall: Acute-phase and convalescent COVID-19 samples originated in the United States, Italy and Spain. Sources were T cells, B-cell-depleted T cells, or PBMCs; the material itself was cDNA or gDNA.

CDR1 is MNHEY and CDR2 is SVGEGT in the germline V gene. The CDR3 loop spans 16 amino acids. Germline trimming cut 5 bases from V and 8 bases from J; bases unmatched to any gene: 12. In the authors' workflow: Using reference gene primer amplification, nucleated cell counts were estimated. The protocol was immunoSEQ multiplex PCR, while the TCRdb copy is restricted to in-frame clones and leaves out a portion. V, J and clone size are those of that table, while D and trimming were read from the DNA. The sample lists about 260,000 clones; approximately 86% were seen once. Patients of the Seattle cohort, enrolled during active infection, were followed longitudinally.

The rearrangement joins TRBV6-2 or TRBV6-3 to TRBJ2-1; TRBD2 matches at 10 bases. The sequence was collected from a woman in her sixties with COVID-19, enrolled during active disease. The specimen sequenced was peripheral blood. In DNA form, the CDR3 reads TGTGCCAGCAGTGGACTAAGCGGGAGGGGTCCCCATGAGCAGTTCTTC. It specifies CASSGLSGRGPHEQFF.